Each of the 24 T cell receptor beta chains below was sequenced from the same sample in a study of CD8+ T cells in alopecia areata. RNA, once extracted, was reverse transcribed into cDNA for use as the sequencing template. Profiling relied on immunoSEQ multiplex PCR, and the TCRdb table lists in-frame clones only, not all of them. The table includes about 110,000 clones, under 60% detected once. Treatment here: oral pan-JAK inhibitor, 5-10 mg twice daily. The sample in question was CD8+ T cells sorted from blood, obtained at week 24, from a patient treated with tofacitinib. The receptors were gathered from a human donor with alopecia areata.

The CDR3 spells CASSLPWTDPRDEQYF. DNA of the CDR3: TGCGCCAGCAGCCTTCCCTGGACAGACCCTCGGGACGAGCAGTACTTC. V gene TRBV5-1 combines with J gene TRBJ2-7; possible D gene TRBD1, 6 bases. Trimming removed 4 bases at V and 5 bases at J, with 22 bases between. From germline, CDR1 is SGHRS and CDR2 YFSETQ. CDR3 length: 16 amino acids.

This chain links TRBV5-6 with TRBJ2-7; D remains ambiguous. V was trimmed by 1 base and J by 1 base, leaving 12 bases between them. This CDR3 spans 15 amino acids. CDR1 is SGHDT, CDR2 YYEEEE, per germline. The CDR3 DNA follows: TGTGCCAGCAGCTTGACAGTAGGCGAATCCTACGAGCAGTACTTC. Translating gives CASSLTVGESYEQYF.

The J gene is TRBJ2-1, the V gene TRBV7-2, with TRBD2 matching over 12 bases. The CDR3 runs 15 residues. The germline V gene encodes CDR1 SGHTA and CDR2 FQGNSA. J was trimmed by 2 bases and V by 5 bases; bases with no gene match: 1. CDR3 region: CASSPSGGAYNEQFF. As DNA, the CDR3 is TGTGCCAGCAGCCCTAGCGGGGGGGCCTACAATGAGCAGTTCTTC.

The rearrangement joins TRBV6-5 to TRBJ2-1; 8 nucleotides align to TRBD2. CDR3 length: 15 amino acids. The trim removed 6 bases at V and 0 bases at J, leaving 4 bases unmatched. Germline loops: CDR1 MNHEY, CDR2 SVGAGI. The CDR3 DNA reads TGTGCCAGCAGCCGGGGGGGGAGCTCCTACAATGAGCAGTTCTTC. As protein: CASSRGGSSYNEQFF.

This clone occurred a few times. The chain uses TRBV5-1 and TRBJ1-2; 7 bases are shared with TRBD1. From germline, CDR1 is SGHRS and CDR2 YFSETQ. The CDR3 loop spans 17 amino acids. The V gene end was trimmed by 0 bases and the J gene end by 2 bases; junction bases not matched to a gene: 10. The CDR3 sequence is CASSLAYPRGVNYGYTF. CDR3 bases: TGCGCCAGCAGCTTGGCCTATCCCAGGGGGGTCAACTATGGCTACACCTTC.

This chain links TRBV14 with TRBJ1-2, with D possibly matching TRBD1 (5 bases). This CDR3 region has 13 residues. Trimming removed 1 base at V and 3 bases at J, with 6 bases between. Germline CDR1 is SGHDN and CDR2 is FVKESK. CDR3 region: CASSQAQDYGYTF. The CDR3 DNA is TGTGCCAGCAGCCAAGCACAGGACTATGGCTACACCTTC.

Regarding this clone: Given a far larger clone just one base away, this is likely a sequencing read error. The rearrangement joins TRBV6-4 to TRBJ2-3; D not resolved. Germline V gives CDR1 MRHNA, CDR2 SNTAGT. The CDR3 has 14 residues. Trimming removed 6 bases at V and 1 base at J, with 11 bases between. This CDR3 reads CASSWLGRTDTQYF. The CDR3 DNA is TGTGCCAGCAGCTGGTTGGGTCGCACAGATACGCAGTATTTT.

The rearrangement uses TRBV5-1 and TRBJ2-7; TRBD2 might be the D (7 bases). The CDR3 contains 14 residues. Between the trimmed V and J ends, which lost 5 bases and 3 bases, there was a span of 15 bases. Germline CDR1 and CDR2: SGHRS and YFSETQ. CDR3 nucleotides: TGCGCCAGCAGAGAGGGGGGGCCCGACTACGAGCAGTACTTC. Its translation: CASREGGPDYEQYF.

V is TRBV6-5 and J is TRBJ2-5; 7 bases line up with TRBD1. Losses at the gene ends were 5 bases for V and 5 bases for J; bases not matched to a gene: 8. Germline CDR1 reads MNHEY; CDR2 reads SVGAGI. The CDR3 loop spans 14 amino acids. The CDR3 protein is CASSPGQNEETQYF. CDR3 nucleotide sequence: TGTGCCAGCAGTCCGGGACAGAATGAGGAGACCCAGTACTTC.

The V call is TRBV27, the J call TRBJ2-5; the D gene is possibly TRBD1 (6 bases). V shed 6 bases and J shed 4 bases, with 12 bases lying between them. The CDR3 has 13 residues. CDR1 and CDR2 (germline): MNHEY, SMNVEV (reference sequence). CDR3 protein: CASSQGQGETQYF. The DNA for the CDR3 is TGTGCCAGCAGCCAGGGACAAGGAGAGACCCAGTACTTC.

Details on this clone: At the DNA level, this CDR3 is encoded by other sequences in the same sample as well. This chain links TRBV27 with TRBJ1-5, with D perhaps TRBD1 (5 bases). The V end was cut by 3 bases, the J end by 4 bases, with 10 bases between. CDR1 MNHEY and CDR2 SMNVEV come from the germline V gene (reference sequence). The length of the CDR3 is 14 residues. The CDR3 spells CASSLRQGNQPQHF. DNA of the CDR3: TGTGCCAGCAGTTTGCGGCAGGGAAATCAGCCCCAGCATTTT.

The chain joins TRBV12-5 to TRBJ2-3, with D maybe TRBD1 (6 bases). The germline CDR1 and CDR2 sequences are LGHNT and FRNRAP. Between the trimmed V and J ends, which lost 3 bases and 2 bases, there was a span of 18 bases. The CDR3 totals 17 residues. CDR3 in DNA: TGTGCTAGTGGTTTCCCCGCTCGGACAGTCCTCACAGATACGCAGTATTTT. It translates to CASGFPARTVLTDTQYF. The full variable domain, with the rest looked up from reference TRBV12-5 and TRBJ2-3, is DARVTQTPRHKVTEMGQEVTMRCQPILGHNTVFWYRQTMMQGLELLAYFRNRAPLDDSGMPKDRFSAEMPDATLATLKIQPSEPRDSAVYFCASGFPARTVLTDTQYFGPGTRLTVL.

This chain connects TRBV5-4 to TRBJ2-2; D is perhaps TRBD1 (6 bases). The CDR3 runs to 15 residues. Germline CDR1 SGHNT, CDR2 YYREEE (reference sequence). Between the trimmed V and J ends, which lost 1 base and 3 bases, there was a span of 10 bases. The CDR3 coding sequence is TGTGCCAGCAGCTTGAAGGGGGAACACACCGGGGAGCTGTTTTTT. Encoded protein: CASSLKGEHTGELFF.

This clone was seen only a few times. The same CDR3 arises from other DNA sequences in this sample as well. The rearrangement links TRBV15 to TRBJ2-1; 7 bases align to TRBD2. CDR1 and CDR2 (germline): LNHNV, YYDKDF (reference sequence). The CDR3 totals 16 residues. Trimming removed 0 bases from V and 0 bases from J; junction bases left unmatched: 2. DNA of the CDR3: TGTGCCACCAGCAGAGATACGGGGGGCTCCTACAATGAGCAGTTCTTC. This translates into CATSRDTGGSYNEQFF.

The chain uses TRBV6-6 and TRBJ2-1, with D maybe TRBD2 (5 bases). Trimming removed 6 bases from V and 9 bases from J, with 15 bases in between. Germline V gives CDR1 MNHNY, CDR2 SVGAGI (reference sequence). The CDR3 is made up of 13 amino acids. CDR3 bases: TGTGCCAGCAGCCACGGTGGCCGGGGTGAGCAGTTCTTC. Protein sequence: CASSHGGRGEQFF.

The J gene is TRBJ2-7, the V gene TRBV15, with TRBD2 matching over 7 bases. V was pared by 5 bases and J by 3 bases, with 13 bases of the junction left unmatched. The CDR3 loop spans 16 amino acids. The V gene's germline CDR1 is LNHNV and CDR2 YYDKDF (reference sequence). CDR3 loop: CATSSQSGVAFYEQYF. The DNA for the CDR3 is TGTGCCACCAGCTCCCAAAGCGGGGTGGCGTTCTACGAGCAGTACTTC.

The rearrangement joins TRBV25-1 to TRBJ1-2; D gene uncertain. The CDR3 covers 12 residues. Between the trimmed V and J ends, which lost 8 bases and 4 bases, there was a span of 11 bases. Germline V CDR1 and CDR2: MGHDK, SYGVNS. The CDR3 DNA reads TGTGCCAGCGGGGATTTCGGCTATGGCTACACCTTC. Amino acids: CASGDFGYGYTF.

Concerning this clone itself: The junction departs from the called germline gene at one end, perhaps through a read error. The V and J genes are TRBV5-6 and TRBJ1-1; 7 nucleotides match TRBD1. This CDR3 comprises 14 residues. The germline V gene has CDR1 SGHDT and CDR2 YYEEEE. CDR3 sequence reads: CASTLGQTPAGAFF. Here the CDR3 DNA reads TGTGCCAGCACCTTGGGACAGACCCCCGCGGGAGCTTTCTTT.

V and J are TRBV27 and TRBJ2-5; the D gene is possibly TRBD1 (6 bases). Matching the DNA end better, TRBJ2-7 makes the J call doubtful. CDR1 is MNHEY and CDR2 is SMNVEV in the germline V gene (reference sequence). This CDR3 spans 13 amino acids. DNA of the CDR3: TGTGCCAGCAGTACGGACAGTTTTGACGAGCAGTACTTC. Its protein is CASSTDSFDEQYF.

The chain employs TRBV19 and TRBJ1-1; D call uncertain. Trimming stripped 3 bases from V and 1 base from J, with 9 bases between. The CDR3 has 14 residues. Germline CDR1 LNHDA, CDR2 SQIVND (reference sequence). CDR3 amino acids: CASSIGRTNTEAFF. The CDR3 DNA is TGTGCCAGTAGTATCGGACGGACGAACACTGAAGCTTTCTTT.

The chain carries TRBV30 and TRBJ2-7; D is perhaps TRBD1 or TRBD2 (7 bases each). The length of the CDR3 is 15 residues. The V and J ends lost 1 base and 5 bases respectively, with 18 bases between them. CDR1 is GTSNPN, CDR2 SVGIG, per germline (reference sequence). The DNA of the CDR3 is TGTGCCTGGAGTGGGATGGGAGGGGGCGTAGACGAGCAGTACTTC. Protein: CAWSGMGGGVDEQYF.

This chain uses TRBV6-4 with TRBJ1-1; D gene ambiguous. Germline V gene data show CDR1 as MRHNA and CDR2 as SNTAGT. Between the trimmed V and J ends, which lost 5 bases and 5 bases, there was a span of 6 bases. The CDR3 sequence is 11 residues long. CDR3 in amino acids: CASSYGTEAFF. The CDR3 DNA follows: TGTGCCAGCAGTTACGGGACTGAAGCTTTCTTT.

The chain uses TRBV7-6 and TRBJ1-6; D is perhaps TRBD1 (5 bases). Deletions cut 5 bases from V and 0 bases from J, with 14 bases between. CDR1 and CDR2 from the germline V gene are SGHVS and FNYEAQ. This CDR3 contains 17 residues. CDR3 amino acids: CASSLDNRFSYNSPLHF. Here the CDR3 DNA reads TGTGCCAGCAGCCTAGATAACAGGTTCTCCTATAATTCACCCCTCCACTTT. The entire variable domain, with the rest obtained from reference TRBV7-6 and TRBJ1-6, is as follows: GAGVSQSPRYKVTKRGQDVALRCDPISGHVSLYWYRQALGQGPEFLTYFNYEAQQDKSGLPNDRFSAERPEGSISTLTIQRTEQRDSAMYRCASSLDNRFSYNSPLHFGNGTRLTVT.

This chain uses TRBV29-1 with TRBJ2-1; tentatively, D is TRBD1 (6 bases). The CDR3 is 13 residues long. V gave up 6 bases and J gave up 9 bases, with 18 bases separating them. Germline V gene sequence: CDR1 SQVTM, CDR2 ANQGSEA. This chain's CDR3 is CSVHLLVGAEQFF. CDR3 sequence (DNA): TGCAGCGTCCACCTGTTGGTGGGGGCTGAGCAGTTCTTC.